Shown below are 27 T cell receptor beta chains from a single sample sequenced in a study of blood T cell repertoires in COVID-19. The data were produced by immunoSEQ multiplex PCR, yet TCRdb's version contains in-frame clones alone and is incomplete. The sample includes around 390,000 clones, around 87% seen only once; the top ten take roughly a tenth. The sample taken for sequencing was PBMCs or T cells enriched from blood (not recorded which). These receptors all come from a woman between 45 and 60 years old who had recovered from COVID-19.

CDR3 DNA: TGTGCCATCAGTCAGGGCCTTTCGAACACCGGGGAGCTGTTTTTT. Amino acids: CAISQGLSNTGELFF. V and J are TRBV10-3 and TRBJ2-2, with D perhaps matching TRBD1 (5 bases). This CDR3 is built from 15 residues. Trimming stripped 5 bases from V and 0 bases from J, with 10 bases between. Germline CDR1 reads ENHRY; CDR2 reads SYGVKD.

The V and J genes are TRBV3-1 (or the pseudogene TRBV3-2) and TRBJ2-3, with 7 positions matching TRBD1. V shed 10 bases and J 3 bases; nucleotides not matched to a gene: 19. CDR1 LGHDT and CDR2 YNNKEL come from the germline V gene (reference sequence). The CDR3 is 17 amino acids. CDR3 amino acids: CATHSGTAILGTDTQYF. CDR3 coding DNA: TGTGCCACACACTCCGGGACAGCTATACTCGGGACAGATACGCAGTATTTT.

The V and J genes are TRBV28 and TRBJ2-3, with D perhaps matching TRBD2 (6 bases). Looked up from germline, CDR1 is MDHEN and CDR2 is SYDVKM. The V gene lost 4 bases and the J gene lost 4 bases, with 15 bases spanning the gap. The CDR3 has 15 amino acids. In nucleotides, the CDR3 is TGTGCCAGCAGTTCGGGGGAGGTACAAGCAGATACGCAGTATTTT. Its translation is CASSSGEVQADTQYF.

This clone was observed once. This chain joins TRBV3-1 (or the pseudogene TRBV3-2) and TRBJ1-6; 9 bases agree with TRBD1. The trim removed 3 bases at V and 9 bases at J, leaving 9 bases unmatched. The length of the CDR3 is 16 residues. Germline V CDR1 and CDR2: LGHDT, YNNKEL (reference sequence). In DNA form, the CDR3 reads TGTGCCAGCAGCCAGGCCGGACAGGGGACTGGTTCACCCCTCCACTTT. Translation: CASSQAGQGTGSPLHF.

The rearrangement links TRBV6-1 to TRBJ1-2; 8 nucleotides align to TRBD1. V lost 1 base to trimming and J lost 4 bases; unmatched junction nucleotides: 8. The CDR3 has 16 amino acids. In germline, CDR1 is MNHNS, CDR2 SASEGT. CDR3: CASSEVPQGGVYGYTF. CDR3 bases: TGTGCCAGCAGTGAAGTCCCACAGGGGGGAGTCTATGGCTACACCTTC.

A few counts support this clone. The V call is TRBV29-1, the J call TRBJ2-2; tentatively, D is TRBD2 (5 bases). This CDR3 comprises 14 residues. V was shortened by 6 bases and J by 6 bases, with 17 bases between the two germline ends. Germline V gene sequence: CDR1 SQVTM, CDR2 ANQGSEA. CDR3: CSVVGSQRAGELFF. The CDR3 coding sequence is TGCAGCGTGGTGGGGTCCCAGAGGGCCGGGGAGCTGTTTTTT.

CDR3 bases: TGTGCCAGCTCACCGGGGCTACTAAACCAAAAAAACATTCAGTACTTC. Residues: CASSPGLLNQKNIQYF. This chain joins TRBV18 and TRBJ2-4; a possible D gene is TRBD1 (5 bases). The CDR3 length is 16 residues. V was clipped by 3 bases and J by 4 bases, with 16 bases between them. The V gene's germline CDR1 is KGHSH and CDR2 LQKENI.

The chain uses TRBV18 and TRBJ2-4, with 7 bases identical to TRBD2. The CDR3 is made up of 15 amino acids. Germline lookup yields CDR1 KGHSH and CDR2 LQKENI. Trimming removed 0 bases from V and 1 base from J; junction bases left unmatched: 0. The CDR3 sequence: CASSPPGGAKNIQYF. The CDR3 coding sequence is TGTGCCAGCTCACCACCGGGGGGGGCCAAAAACATTCAGTACTTC.

This clone showed up just once. V gene TRBV29-1 combines with J gene TRBJ1-2; D is possibly TRBD1 (5 bases). The CDR3 extends over 12 amino acids. The germline gives CDR1 SQVTM, CDR2 ANQGSEA. V lost 4 bases, J lost 5 bases, and 11 bases lay in between. DNA of the CDR3: TGCAGCGTTGTACGGTCAGGGTATGGCTACACCTTC. This translates into CSVVRSGYGYTF.

Only a few counts were recorded for this clone. In the same sample, other DNA sequences code for this CDR3. V and J are TRBV7-8 and TRBJ2-5; D possibly corresponds to TRBD2 (6 bases). The CDR3 runs to 13 residues. Germline CDR1 is SGHVS and CDR2 is FQNEAQ. V lost 5 bases and J 2 bases, leaving 9 bases between the germline ends. The DNA for the CDR3 is TGTGCCAGCAGCGCGGGAATACAAGAGACCCAGTACTTC. Translated: CASSAGIQETQYF.

This chain uses TRBV5-6 with TRBJ2-1, with no clear D. The germline V and J ends were trimmed by 1 base and 7 bases, with 9 bases remaining between them. CDR1 SGHDT and CDR2 YYEEEE come from the germline V gene. The CDR3 sequence is 13 residues long. The CDR3 protein is CASSLTSANEQFF. The CDR3 bases are TGTGCCAGCAGCTTGACCAGCGCGAATGAGCAGTTCTTC.

V is TRBV18 and J is TRBJ2-7; D is unclear. V was pared by 3 bases and J by 1 base, with 7 bases between. This CDR3 region has 13 residues. The germline gives CDR1 KGHSH, CDR2 LQKENI. CDR3 loop: CASSPDSSYEQYF. CDR3 in DNA: TGTGCCAGCTCACCTGACTCTTCCTACGAGCAGTACTTC.

The V call is TRBV19, the J call TRBJ1-1; no firm D call. Trimming took off 1 base at V and 0 bases at J, with 9 bases between the two ends. The CDR3 is 15 amino acids. Germline CDR1 and CDR2: LNHDA and SQIVND (reference sequence). CDR3 nucleotide sequence: TGTGCCAGTAGTATAGGTACAGACATGAACACTGAAGCTTTCTTT. Protein sequence: CASSIGTDMNTEAFF.

This clone appeared a few times. The genes are TRBV4-1 and TRBJ1-5; 7 bases fit TRBD1. The CDR3 runs to 15 residues. J gave up 9 bases and V 2 bases, and 10 bases lay outside the gene matches. Germline loops: CDR1 MGHRA, CDR2 YSYEKL. This CDR3 reads CASSQPDRERRPQHF. DNA of the CDR3: TGCGCCAGCAGCCAACCCGACAGGGAGCGGCGGCCCCAGCATTTT.

The rearrangement links TRBV19 to TRBJ1-1; D not certain. V was trimmed by 3 bases and J by 6 bases, leaving 11 bases between them. Germline V CDR1 and CDR2: LNHDA, SQIVND (reference sequence). This CDR3 has 13 amino acids. The CDR3 spells CASSMRRTPEAFF. CDR3 DNA sequence: TGTGCCAGTAGTATGAGAAGAACTCCTGAAGCTTTCTTT.

The chain is built from TRBV3-1 (or the pseudogene TRBV3-2) and TRBJ1-2; no firm D call. This CDR3 has 13 amino acids. V lost 1 base to trimming and J lost 3 bases, with 6 bases between them. Germline loops: CDR1 LGHDT, CDR2 YNNKEL (reference sequence). The CDR3 DNA is TGTGCCAGCAGCCAAGTGCGGGACTATGGCTACACCTTC. Its protein is CASSQVRDYGYTF.

The V gene is TRBV2, the J gene TRBJ1-5; no clear D. The V end lost 3 bases, the J end lost 7 bases, and 13 bases lay between the germline ends. Germline CDR1 SNHLY, CDR2 FYNNEI. This CDR3 spans 14 amino acids. CDR3 amino acids: CASSEKRSFQPQHF. The CDR3 coding sequence is TGTGCCAGCAGTGAGAAGCGGAGTTTCCAGCCCCAGCATTTT.

The chain uses TRBV7-2 and TRBJ1-1; 7 bases are shared with TRBD1. The CDR3 contains 14 residues. Germline-derived CDR1 and CDR2 are SGHTA and FQGNSA. Losses at the gene ends were 5 bases for V and 4 bases for J; bases not matched to a gene: 7. The CDR3 nucleotides are TGTGCCAGCAGCCCCCAATACAGGGGCACTGAAGCTTTCTTT. Translating it yields CASSPQYRGTEAFF.

The chain links TRBV5-6 to TRBJ1-1; the D is unclear. The CDR3 is made up of 13 amino acids. Trimming took off 0 bases at V and 1 base at J, with 4 bases between the two ends. Germline assignment: CDR1 SGHDT and CDR2 YYEEEE. CDR3 region: CASSLAPNTEAFF. The CDR3 nucleotides read TGTGCCAGCAGCTTGGCTCCGAACACTGAAGCTTTCTTT.

The rearrangement joins TRBV10-3 to TRBJ1-4; 9 bases are shared with TRBD1. V lost 5 bases and J lost 8; bases outside the gene matches: 6. Germline V gene sequence: CDR1 ENHRY, CDR2 SYGVKD. The CDR3 extends over 14 amino acids. The CDR3 loop is CAISKDRGGEKLFF. The DNA for the CDR3 is TGTGCCATCAGTAAGGACAGGGGAGGGGAAAAACTGTTTTTT.

The V call is TRBV7-9, the J call TRBJ1-1; maybe TRBD1 (5 bases). The V end lost 1 base, the J end lost 0 bases, and 15 bases lay between the germline ends. This CDR3 comprises 17 residues. Germline loops: CDR1 SEHNR, CDR2 FQNEAQ (reference sequence). CDR3 region: CASSLETAYTMNTEAFF. The CDR3 DNA sequence: TGTGCCAGCAGCTTAGAGACAGCCTATACCATGAACACTGAAGCTTTCTTT. Variable domain in full (rest from reference TRBV7-9 and TRBJ1-1): DTGVSQNPRHKITKRGQNVTFRCDPISEHNRLYWYRQTLGQGPEFLTYFQNEAQLEKSRLLSDRFSAERPKGSFSTLEIQRTEQGDSAMYLCASSLETAYTMNTEAFFGQGTRLTVV.

This clone was seen more than once but under ten times. The chain combines TRBV4-2 with TRBJ2-5, with 10 nucleotides matching TRBD2. Germline CDR1 LGHNA, CDR2 YNFKEQ. After removal of 3 bases from V and 1 base from J, the junction contained 8 bases not matched to a gene. CDR3 length: 17 amino acids. DNA of the CDR3: TGTGCCAGCAGCCAGAGAGCGGGGGGGACCGTCCAAGAGACCCAGTACTTC. It encodes CASSQRAGGTVQETQYF.

The V gene is TRBV2, the J gene TRBJ2-1; D gene ambiguous. From germline, CDR1 is SNHLY and CDR2 FYNNEI. The V gene lost 4 bases and the J gene lost 0 bases, with 10 bases spanning the gap. The CDR3 has 15 residues. CDR3 region: CASSVGISSYNEQFF. In DNA form, the CDR3 reads TGTGCCAGCAGTGTTGGTATTAGCTCCTACAATGAGCAGTTCTTC.

The gene calls are TRBV6-5 and TRBJ1-2; TRBD1 aligns across 8 bases. Germline loops: CDR1 MNHEY, CDR2 SVGAGI. Trimming removed 6 bases from V and 4 bases from J; junction bases left unmatched: 10. The length of the CDR3 is 15 residues. The CDR3 loop is CASRKGTGDFYGYTF. The CDR3 DNA reads as TGTGCCAGCAGGAAAGGGACAGGAGACTTCTATGGCTACACCTTC.

The chain is built from TRBV29-1 and TRBJ2-5; tentative D call: TRBD2 (6 bases). V was shortened by 7 bases and J by 3 bases, with 18 bases between the two germline ends. The germline gives CDR1 SQVTM, CDR2 ANQGSEA. The CDR3 is 14 residues long. The CDR3 DNA reads TGCAGCGCTCTTGGGCTAGCGACCAAAGAGACCCAGTACTTC. Amino acids: CSALGLATKETQYF. The whole variable domain, remainder taken from reference TRBV29-1 and TRBJ2-5, is SAVISQKPSRDICQRGTSLTIQCQVDSQVTMMFWYRQQPGQSLTLIATANQGSEATYESGFVIDKFPISRPNLTFSTLTVSNMSPEDSSIYLCSALGLATKETQYFGPGTRLLVL.

This chain joins TRBV21-1 and TRBJ1-5; the table's D call, TRBD1, was not checked against the DNA. TRBV21-1 is flagged as a pseudogene. This CDR3 is 14 amino acids long. The chain's CDR3 is CASSKTDSNQPQHF. The CDR3 region has the DNA TGTGCCAGCAGCAAAACAGATAGCAATCAGCCCCAGCATTTT.

This chain joins TRBV2 and TRBJ2-2, with D tentatively TRBD2 (6 bases). This CDR3 spans 15 amino acids. Trimming took off 5 bases at V and 2 bases at J, with 12 bases between the two ends. In germline, CDR1 is SNHLY, CDR2 FYNNEI. The CDR3 sequence: CASSSRDSNTGELFF. CDR3 in DNA: TGTGCCAGCAGTAGCCGGGACTCTAACACCGGGGAGCTGTTTTTT.